Listed here is a single T cell receptor (beta chain). This entry comes from a study of blood T cell repertoires in COVID-19. Study-level information: Sample material is recorded as cDNA or gDNA derived from T cells, B-cell-depleted T cells, or PBMCs.

Germline values: CDR1 LGHDT, CDR2 YNNKEL (reference sequence). J lost 3 bases, V lost 1 base, and 14 bases had no gene match. CDR3 length equals 18 residues. Original analysis: Reference gene primer amplification gave estimated nucleated cell counts. Repertoires were generated with immunoSEQ multiplex PCR, while TCRdb's copy carries only in-frame clones and drops some. Clone size and V and J calls were adopted from that table, with D and trimming inferred from the DNA. The sample consists of some 140,000 clones, approximately 88% of them appearing once. The V and J genes are TRBV3-1 (or the pseudogene TRBV3-2) and TRBJ2-7; the match to TRBD1 covers 8 bases. This clonotype was obtained from a woman aged 80 or over with acute or convalescent COVID-19. The specimen sequenced was peripheral blood. CDR3 in DNA: TGTGCCAGCAGCCAAGGTAAGGGACAGGAATTTTTTAACTACGAGCAGTACTTC. Protein product: CASSQGKGQEFFNYEQYF.